Presented here are 21 T cell receptor beta chains from one specimen sequenced in a study of CD8+ T cells in alopecia areata. cDNA reverse transcribed from extracted RNA served as the sequencing template. The table came from immunoSEQ multiplex PCR; TCRdb's copy has only in-frame clones and leaves some out. Of 140,000 to 150,000 clones detected, roughly 54% appear once; the ten largest clones hold 15% to 20%. The treatment denotes: oral pan-JAK inhibitor, 5-10 mg twice daily. This specimen was CD8+ T cells sorted from blood, taken at week 4, from a patient treated with tofacitinib. The receptors here all came from a human donor with alopecia areata.

V gene TRBV13 combines with J gene TRBJ1-1; D might be TRBD1 (6 bases). The CDR3 contains 14 residues. Germline V gene data show CDR1 as PRHDT and CDR2 as FYEKMQ (reference sequence). V dropped 11 bases and J dropped 0 bases, with 16 bases sitting between them. The CDR3 loop is CAVPRGVMNTEAFF. Here the CDR3 DNA reads TGTGCCGTGCCGAGGGGGGTTATGAACACTGAAGCTTTCTTT.

The chain has TRBV30 and TRBJ1-5, with D unclear. V lost 2 bases to trimming and J lost 7 bases, with 15 bases between them. The germline gives CDR1 GTSNPN, CDR2 SVGIG (reference sequence). This CDR3 spans 14 amino acids. The DNA for the CDR3 is TGTGCCTGGAGTCCCGACACGGTTGGGCAGCCCCAGCATTTT. Protein: CAWSPDTVGQPQHF.

This clone was counted a few times. The chain links TRBV18 to TRBJ2-7, with D hard to call. CDR1 is KGHSH, CDR2 LQKENI, per germline. The CDR3 is made up of 12 amino acids. Deletions cut 4 bases from V and 5 bases from J, with 9 bases between. CDR3: CASSLSIHEQYF. The CDR3 bases are TGTGCCAGCTCACTCAGTATCCACGAGCAGTACTTC. The full variable domain, with the rest looked up from reference TRBV18 and TRBJ2-7, is NAGVMQNPRHLVRRRGQEARLRCSPMKGHSHVYWYRQLPEEGLKFMVYLQKENIIDESGMPKERFSAEFPKEGPSILRIQQVVRGDSAAYFCASSLSIHEQYFGPGTRLTVT.

This rearrangement joins TRBV7-9 to TRBJ2-3; perhaps TRBD2 as D (6 bases). Germline lookup yields CDR1 SEHNR and CDR2 FQNEAQ (reference sequence). Trimming removed 0 bases at V and 0 bases at J, with 13 bases between. The CDR3 is 17 residues long. The CDR3 sequence: CASSLAPIGRSTDTQYF. The CDR3 nucleotides are TGTGCCAGCAGCTTAGCCCCTATAGGGAGGAGCACAGATACGCAGTATTTT.

V usage is TRBV10-3 and J usage is TRBJ2-1; 13 bases are a match to TRBD2. CDR1 and CDR2 from the germline V gene are ENHRY and SYGVKD. J gave up 1 base and V 2 bases, and 5 bases lay outside the gene matches. The CDR3 runs to 18 residues. CDR3 in amino acids: CAISEPGTSGASYNEQFF. Written as DNA, the CDR3 is TGTGCCATCAGTGAGCCCGGGACTAGCGGGGCGTCCTACAATGAGCAGTTCTTC.

In its sample, this clone was seen once. The chain links TRBV6-5 to TRBJ2-2, with 8 bases aligning to TRBD2. The length of the CDR3 is 15 residues. CDR1 MNHEY and CDR2 SVGAGI come from the germline V gene. Germline trimming cut 6 bases from V and 6 bases from J; bases unmatched to any gene: 9. The CDR3 loop is CASRPGGAYAGELFF. CDR3 coding DNA: TGTGCCAGCAGGCCCGGGGGGGCTTATGCCGGGGAGCTGTTTTTT.

This rearrangement joins TRBV2 to TRBJ1-1; D ambiguous. V was pared by 2 bases and J by 8 bases, with 6 bases between. Germline values: CDR1 SNHLY, CDR2 FYNNEI. The CDR3 is 11 amino acids. CDR3 in amino acids: CASSEPSEAFF. The CDR3 DNA reads TGTGCCAGCAGTGAACCGTCAGAAGCTTTCTTT.

The chain has TRBV30 and TRBJ2-7, with 8 bases that match TRBD1. The CDR3 loop spans 12 amino acids. Germline V gene data show CDR1 as GTSNPN and CDR2 as SVGIG (reference sequence). Trimming at V came to 5 bases and at J to 5 bases, leaving 5 bases not matched to a gene. The CDR3 sequence is CAWDRGLNEQYF. The CDR3 bases are TGTGCCTGGGACAGGGGCCTTAACGAGCAGTACTTC. The whole variable domain, remainder taken from reference TRBV30 and TRBJ2-7, is SQTIHQWPATLVQPVGSPLSLECTVEGTSNPNLYWYRQAAGRGLQLLFYSVGIGQISSEVPQNLSASRPQDRQFILSSKKLLLSDSGFYLCAWDRGLNEQYFGPGTRLTVT.

This clone was seen once. The chain is built from TRBV4-1 and TRBJ2-7; D is uncertain. Between the trimmed V and J ends, which lost 0 bases and 4 bases, there was a span of 13 bases. Germline CDR1 and CDR2: MGHRA and YSYEKL. This CDR3 has 15 amino acids. The CDR3 region has the DNA TGCGCCAGCAGCCAAGAGAAAGGTCTGGGGTACGAGCAGTACTTC. Encoded protein: CASSQEKGLGYEQYF.

The V call is TRBV7-9, the J call TRBJ2-3; no reliable D call. The CDR3 contains 8 residues. Germline lookup yields CDR1 SEHNR and CDR2 FQNEAQ (reference sequence). Trimming removed 7 bases at V and 14 bases at J, with 7 bases between. CDR3 in DNA: TGTGCCAGCACCCTTCGGTATTTT. It yields the protein CASTLRYF.

This clone was recorded only once. The germline gene is not matched at one end of the junction; a read error may be the cause. The CDR3 loop is CASSYPGQETQHF. CDR3 bases: TGTGCCAGCAGTTACCCAGGGCAAGAGACCCAGCACTTC. The V and J genes are TRBV6-5 and TRBJ2-5, with D tentatively TRBD1 (5 bases). Germline-derived CDR1 and CDR2 are MNHEY and SVGAGI. CDR3 size: 13 residues.

This rearrangement joins TRBV30 to TRBJ2-7, with D unresolved. V lost 3 bases and J lost 1, with 10 bases in between. Germline V gene lookup returns CDR1 GTSNPN and CDR2 SVGIG (reference sequence). The CDR3 length is 13 residues. CDR3 protein: CAWRDRASYEQYF. The CDR3 DNA reads TGTGCCTGGAGGGATAGGGCGTCCTACGAGCAGTACTTC.

The CDR3 DNA reads as TGCGCCAGCAGCTTGGACCCGTGGTTGGGTCAGCCCCAGCATTTT. This sequence encodes CASSLDPWLGQPQHF. The rearrangement uses TRBV5-1 and TRBJ1-5; D uncertain. In germline, CDR1 is SGHRS, CDR2 YFSETQ. There are 15 residues in the CDR3. The germline V and J ends were trimmed by 0 bases and 6 bases, with 13 bases remaining between them.

V is TRBV6-5 and J is TRBJ2-3, with 11 bases identical to TRBD2. The CDR3 contains 15 residues. Germline V gene lookup returns CDR1 MNHEY and CDR2 SVGAGI. J lost 5 bases, V lost 0 bases, and 1 base had no gene match. CDR3 protein: CASSYSTSGVDTQYF. Written as DNA, the CDR3 is TGTGCCAGCAGTTACTCGACTAGCGGGGTAGATACGCAGTATTTT.

This chain links TRBV15 with TRBJ1-1; D may be TRBD1 (5 bases). The CDR3 sequence is 13 residues long. The ends were cut back, 4 bases at V and 10 bases at J, with 16 bases in the middle. Germline values: CDR1 LNHNV, CDR2 YYDKDF (reference sequence). CDR3 DNA sequence: TGTGCCACCAGCACCACAGGACTAGTTGGAGCTTTCTTT. Its protein is CATSTTGLVGAFF. The full variable domain, completed using reference TRBV15 and TRBJ1-1, is DAMVIQNPRYQVTQFGKPVTLSCSQTLNHNVMYWYQQKSSQAPKLLFHYYDKDFNNEADTPDNFQSRRPNTSFCFLDIRSPGLGDTAMYLCATSTTGLVGAFFGQGTRLTVV.

This clone has only one observation. The chain joins TRBV27 to TRBJ2-7, with 11 bases fitting TRBD2. The germline CDR1 and CDR2 sequences are MNHEY and SMNVEV (reference sequence). This CDR3 is built from 14 residues. J gave up 2 bases and V 5 bases, and 2 bases lay outside the gene matches. The CDR3 DNA is TGTGCCAGCAGTGTACTAGCGGGGGCCTACGAGCAGTACTTC. Translating gives CASSVLAGAYEQYF.

This CDR3 reads CASSVGIGSSYEQYF. In DNA, the CDR3 is TGTGCCAGCAGCGTAGGTATAGGTTCCTCCTACGAGCAGTACTTC. The V call is TRBV9, the J call TRBJ2-7; D ambiguous. V gave up 0 bases and J gave up 0 bases, with 10 bases separating them. Germline lookup yields CDR1 SGDLS and CDR2 YYNGEE. The CDR3 runs 15 residues.

The CDR3 DNA reads TGTGCCAGCAGCCTGGACAGTCTAGGGGTAGATACGCAGTATTTT. Translation gives CASSLDSLGVDTQYF. The chain recombines TRBV27 with TRBJ2-3; D is perhaps TRBD1 (6 bases). V lost 6 bases to trimming and J lost 5 bases, with 18 bases between them. The germline gives CDR1 MNHEY, CDR2 SMNVEV (reference sequence). This CDR3 has 15 amino acids.

V and J are TRBV6-5 and TRBJ2-2; TRBD1 is a possible D gene (6 bases). The ends were cut back, 6 bases at V and 5 bases at J, with 10 bases in the middle. Per germline, CDR1 MNHEY and CDR2 SVGAGI. The CDR3 spans 13 residues. CDR3 in amino acids: CASSLQGTGELFF. CDR3 in DNA: TGTGCCAGCAGCCTTCAGGGGACCGGGGAGCTGTTTTTT.

This clone has a handful of counts. J is TRBJ2-1 and V is TRBV25-1, with a possible D match to TRBD1 (5 bases). The CDR3 consists of 13 residues. Germline-derived CDR1 and CDR2 are MGHDK and SYGVNS. Trimming took 0 bases from V and 12 from J, leaving 12 bases between them. The CDR3 reads CASSEYRGQGQFF. The CDR3 DNA is TGTGCCAGCAGTGAATATCGTGGTCAGGGGCAGTTCTTC. Based on the CDR3 plus reference TRBV25-1 and TRBJ2-1, the full variable domain is EADIYQTPRYLVIGTGKKITLECSQTMGHDKMYWYQQDPGMELHLIHYSYGVNSTEKGDLSSESTVSRIRTEHFPLTLESARPSHTSQYLCASSEYRGQGQFFGPGTRLTVL.

There are a few counts of this clone. The CDR3 loop is CATSRGQGKIEQYF. In DNA form, the CDR3 reads TGTGCCACCAGCCGAGGACAGGGGAAGATCGAGCAGTACTTC. The genes are TRBV15 and TRBJ2-7, with 9 bases lining up with TRBD1. The CDR3 is 14 residues long. Germline assignment: CDR1 LNHNV and CDR2 YYDKDF (reference sequence). The V gene end was trimmed by 5 bases and the J gene end by 6 bases; junction bases not matched to a gene: 8.